The next 22 T cell receptor beta chains were all read from a single sample in a study of shared clonotypes between healthy human individuals. Clones were sequenced by immunoSEQ multiplex PCR, and TCRdb holds only the in-frame ones, with some missing. The data hold roughly 2.5 million clones, with 90% to 95% observed a single time. The sample comprised naive CD4+ T cells sorted from blood. The sample's subset: CD45RA+ positively selected. These receptors all come from a young man in good health.

V and J are TRBV4-1 and TRBJ1-4; 7 positions match TRBD1. Germline lookup yields CDR1 MGHRA and CDR2 YSYEKL. Germline trimming cut 2 bases from V and 7 bases from J; bases unmatched to any gene: 7. This CDR3 has 15 amino acids. This chain's CDR3 is CASSQSGTVAEKLFF. The DNA of the CDR3 is TGCGCCAGCAGCCAATCCGGGACAGTGGCTGAAAAACTGTTTTTT.

This rearrangement joins TRBV5-4 to TRBJ1-6; 10 bases fit TRBD1. This CDR3 is 14 amino acids long. Trimming at V came to 3 bases and at J to 10 bases, leaving 4 bases not matched to a gene. From germline, CDR1 is SGHNT and CDR2 YYREEE (reference sequence). CDR3 in DNA: TGTGCCAGCAGCTCCCGGGACAGGGGATCACCCCTCCACTTT. The encoded protein is CASSSRDRGSPLHF.

For this clone: Other nucleotide sequences in the sample specify the same CDR3. The rearrangement links TRBV11-2 to TRBJ2-7; 9 bases are a match to TRBD2. The CDR3 covers 14 residues. V was pared by 1 base and J by 4 bases, with 2 bases of the junction left unmatched. Germline loops: CDR1 SGHAT, CDR2 FQNNGV. The CDR3, as DNA: TGTGCCAGCAGCTTAGTAGCGGGAGCGTACGAGCAGTACTTC. The encoded protein is CASSLVAGAYEQYF.

The V call is TRBV15, the J call TRBJ2-7; 10 bases agree with TRBD2. Looked up from germline, CDR1 is LNHNV and CDR2 is YYDKDF (reference sequence). Trimming removed 6 bases from V and 3 bases from J; junction bases left unmatched: 11. This CDR3 has 16 residues. The CDR3, as DNA: TGTGCCACCAGTTCTATAGCGGGGGGAAACAGCTACGAGCAGTACTTC. Residues: CATSSIAGGNSYEQYF.

The chain couples TRBV18 to TRBJ1-1; D is unresolved. This CDR3 spans 13 amino acids. The ends were cut back, 4 bases at V and 5 bases at J, with 11 bases in the middle. CDR1 is KGHSH and CDR2 is LQKENI in the germline V gene. The CDR3 sequence is CASSQKEGTEAFF. CDR3 bases: TGTGCCAGCTCACAAAAGGAAGGGACTGAAGCTTTCTTT.

This clone was counted only a few times. The V call is TRBV5-1, the J call TRBJ2-7, with D possibly called TRBD1 or TRBD2 (6 bases each). This CDR3 spans 14 amino acids. Germline CDR1 and CDR2: SGHRS and YFSETQ. Trimming shortened V by 3 bases and J by 3 bases, and 13 bases separated the two germline ends. DNA for the CDR3: TGCGCCAGCAGCTATGTCGGGGGCTACTACGAGCAGTACTTC. It codes for CASSYVGGYYEQYF. The full variable domain, its missing parts supplied by reference TRBV5-1 and TRBJ2-7, is KAGVTQTPRYLIKTRGQQVTLSCSPISGHRSVSWYQQTPGQGLQFLFEYFSETQRNKGNFPGRFSGRQFSNSRSEMNVSTLELGDSALYLCASSYVGGYYEQYFGPGTRLTVT.

The chain has TRBV5-1 and TRBJ2-5, with D possibly being TRBD1 or TRBD2 (5 bases each). Per the germline V gene, CDR1 is SGHRS and CDR2 is YFSETQ. The CDR3 consists of 16 residues. Deletions cut 0 bases from V and 1 base from J, with 13 bases between. As DNA, the CDR3 is TGCGCCAGCAGCTTGGGAGGGGCAGGGCTCCAAGAGACCCAGTACTTC. This encodes CASSLGGAGLQETQYF.

The genes are TRBV6-4 and TRBJ2-2; D may match TRBD1 or TRBD2 (7 bases each). Germline V gene lookup returns CDR1 MRHNA and CDR2 SNTAGT. Trimming removed 4 bases from V and 5 bases from J, with 11 bases in between. This CDR3 region has 14 residues. CDR3 sequence: CASSVRGGTGELFF. The CDR3 DNA follows: TGTGCCAGCAGTGTCAGGGGGGGAACCGGGGAGCTGTTTTTT.

The gene calls are TRBV6-5 and TRBJ2-7, with 8 nucleotides matching TRBD1. From germline, CDR1 is MNHEY and CDR2 SVGAGI. The CDR3 consists of 15 residues. The V and J ends lost 5 bases and 0 bases, in that order; junction bases with no gene match: 6. The CDR3 coding sequence is TGTGCCAGCAGTCGGGGACAGGACTTCTCCTACGAGCAGTACTTC. This sequence encodes CASSRGQDFSYEQYF.

The V and J genes are TRBV7-9 and TRBJ2-2; D is unresolved. V lost 5 bases and J lost 6, with 10 bases in between. The germline V gene has CDR1 SEHNR and CDR2 FQNEAQ (reference sequence). This CDR3 has 13 amino acids. This CDR3 is CASSHFESGELFF. The DNA for the CDR3 is TGTGCCAGCAGCCACTTTGAGTCCGGGGAGCTGTTTTTT.

The V gene is TRBV7-9, the J gene TRBJ2-1, with 7 bases lining up with TRBD1. The CDR3 runs to 15 residues. Trimming removed 7 bases from V and 2 bases from J; junction bases left unmatched: 8. CDR1 is SEHNR and CDR2 is FQNEAQ in the germline V gene (reference sequence). Here the CDR3 reads CASTRGGQTYNEQFF. As DNA, the CDR3 is TGTGCCAGCACCCGAGGGGGACAGACCTACAATGAGCAGTTCTTC.

The chain has TRBV7-9 and TRBJ2-2; tentative D call: TRBD2 (7 bases). With 4 bases removed from V and 1 base from J, the gap between germline ends came to 13 bases. Germline CDR1 is SEHNR and CDR2 is FQNEAQ (reference sequence). There are 16 residues in the CDR3. In DNA, the CDR3 is TGTGCCAGCAGCTGGCGCGGGGGCCAGAACACCGGGGAGCTGTTTTTT. Translating it yields CASSWRGGQNTGELFF.

Points on this clone: Other DNA sequences within the sample encode an identical CDR3. The chain has TRBV5-1 and TRBJ2-1, with 7 bases lining up with TRBD2. The CDR3 consists of 15 residues. Germline loops: CDR1 SGHRS, CDR2 YFSETQ. The trim removed 2 bases at V and 0 bases at J, leaving 2 bases unmatched. CDR3 residues: CASSFSSGSYNEQFF. Written as DNA, the CDR3 is TGCGCCAGCAGCTTCTCTAGCGGCTCCTACAATGAGCAGTTCTTC.

The V call is TRBV11-2, the J call TRBJ2-7; perhaps D is TRBD1 or TRBD2 (5 bases each). Trimming stripped 5 bases from V and 3 bases from J, with 17 bases between. This CDR3 has 15 residues. CDR1 is SGHAT and CDR2 is FQNNGV in the germline V gene. CDR3 region: CASSLRGDLGYEQYF. For the CDR3, the DNA is TGTGCCAGCAGCCTCAGAGGGGATCTAGGCTACGAGCAGTACTTC.

This chain joins TRBV7-2 and TRBJ1-1; D remains ambiguous. Trimming took off 1 base at V and 1 base at J, with 7 bases between the two ends. CDR1 and CDR2 from the germline V gene are SGHTA and FQGNSA. The CDR3 spans 14 residues. The CDR3 reads CASSLGWGNTEAFF. CDR3 in DNA: TGTGCCAGCAGCTTAGGGTGGGGGAACACTGAAGCTTTCTTT.

This clone showed up just once. The chain couples TRBV2 to TRBJ2-1; D uncertain. The ends were cut back, 7 bases at V and 0 bases at J, with 10 bases in the middle. The CDR3 length is 14 residues. The germline V gene encodes CDR1 SNHLY and CDR2 FYNNEI. CDR3 protein: CASKPARSYNEQFF. The CDR3 DNA reads TGTGCCAGCAAACCGGCTCGCTCCTACAATGAGCAGTTCTTC. The entire variable domain, with the rest obtained from reference TRBV2 and TRBJ2-1, is as follows: EPEVTQTPSHQVTQMGQEVILRCVPISNHLYFYWYRQILGQKVEFLVSFYNNEISEKSEIFDDQFSVERPDGSNFTLKIRSTKLEDSAMYFCASKPARSYNEQFFGPGTRLTVL.

This chain links TRBV7-2 with TRBJ2-7; tentatively, D is TRBD2 (6 bases). The V and J ends lost 5 bases and 5 bases respectively, with 16 bases between them. CDR1 is SGHTA and CDR2 is FQGNSA in the germline V gene. The CDR3 loop spans 14 amino acids. CDR3 in amino acids: CASSPGTPPHEQYF. CDR3 nucleotides: TGTGCCAGCAGCCCCGGGACTCCGCCCCACGAGCAGTACTTC. The variable domain in full, with the rest retrieved from reference TRBV7-2 and TRBJ2-7, is GAGVSQSPSNKVTEKGKDVELRCDPISGHTALYWYRQSLGQGLEFLIYFQGNSAPDKSGLPSDRFSAERTGGSVSTLTIQRTQQEDSAVYLCASSPGTPPHEQYFGPGTRLTVT.

This chain joins TRBV15 and TRBJ1-5; D uncertain. The CDR3 has 17 amino acids. CDR1 and CDR2 (germline): LNHNV, YYDKDF (reference sequence). The ends were cut back, 0 bases at V and 0 bases at J, with 12 bases in the middle. CDR3 protein: CATSRDKGDYSNQPQHF. In nucleotides, the CDR3 is TGTGCCACCAGCAGAGACAAGGGAGACTATAGCAATCAGCCCCAGCATTTT.

V usage is TRBV2 and J usage is TRBJ1-5; no definite D call. The CDR3 totals 12 residues. Deletions cut 8 bases from V and 3 bases from J, with 8 bases between. Germline lookup yields CDR1 SNHLY and CDR2 FYNNEI. The DNA of the CDR3 is TGTGCCAGCTCCCAAGTCAATCAGCCCCAGCATTTT. Translating it yields CASSQVNQPQHF.

The chain couples TRBV29-1 to TRBJ2-5; TRBD2 aligns across 10 bases. The V and J ends lost 6 bases and 3 bases, in that order; junction bases with no gene match: 7. CDR3 length equals 14 residues. In germline, CDR1 is SQVTM, CDR2 ANQGSEA. CDR3 DNA: TGCAGCGTCGCCCGGACTAGCGGAAAAGAGACCCAGTACTTC. Its protein product is CSVARTSGKETQYF.

Note on this clone: The sample contains more than one DNA sequence encoding this CDR3. This chain uses TRBV27 with TRBJ1-1, with 7 bases identical to TRBD1. Germline CDR1 is MNHEY and CDR2 is SMNVEV (reference sequence). This CDR3 has 11 residues. J was trimmed by 8 bases and V by 5 bases; bases with no gene match: 2. The CDR3 spells CASSARGEAFF. CDR3 sequence (DNA): TGTGCCAGCAGTGCCAGGGGGGAAGCTTTCTTT.

The CDR3 coding sequence is TGTGCCAGCAGTCGGGGACGAGAGCAGTTCTTC. Its translation is CASSRGREQFF. V is TRBV6-6 and J is TRBJ2-1, with D perhaps matching TRBD1 or TRBD2 (5 bases each). V dropped 5 bases and J dropped 10 bases, with 9 bases sitting between them. The CDR3 runs 11 residues. Per germline, CDR1 MNHNY and CDR2 SVGAGI (reference sequence).